These 10 T cell receptor beta chains were sequenced from one sample in a study of Ad26.COV2.S vaccination and SARS-CoV-2 variants. Treatment specified: around 19 received Ad26.COV2.S at low or high dose, single or two shots; about 5 received placebo; per-sample allocation not given. Specimen acquisition occurred on day 63 following the initial vaccine or placebo injection. Sequencing was performed with immunoSEQ multiplex PCR; in TCRdb, only in-frame clones are kept and a portion is missing. The sample has roughly 700,000 clones, roughly 90% seen once; the top ten hold approximately 1.5%. The sequencing here drew on peripheral blood, taken in a trial of Ad26.COV2.S vaccine versus placebo. All receptors derive from a person aged 18 to 65 who received the Ad26.COV2.S COVID-19 vaccine or a placebo.

Comment on this clone: Other nucleotide sequences in the sample specify the same CDR3. This sequence joins TRBV18 and TRBJ2-1; TRBD2 agrees at 7 bases. Germline V CDR1 and CDR2: KGHSH, LQKENI. The V and J ends lost 6 bases and 8 bases, in that order; junction bases with no gene match: 7. The CDR3 consists of 13 residues. The CDR3 loop is CASSRDRGDEQFF. In nucleotides, the CDR3 is TGTGCCAGCTCCCGGGACCGGGGGGATGAGCAGTTCTTC. Variable domain in full (rest from reference TRBV18 and TRBJ2-1): NAGVMQNPRHLVRRRGQEARLRCSPMKGHSHVYWYRQLPEEGLKFMVYLQKENIIDESGMPKERFSAEFPKEGPSILRIQQVVRGDSAAYFCASSRDRGDEQFFGPGTRLTVL.

V usage is TRBV19 and J usage is TRBJ2-1; D is tentatively TRBD1 or TRBD2 (5 bases each). Trimming took 3 bases from V and 0 from J, leaving 15 bases between them. CDR3 size: 17 residues. Looked up from germline, CDR1 is LNHDA and CDR2 is SQIVND (reference sequence). CDR3 sequence reads: CASSILSWGSSYNEQFF. The CDR3 DNA reads as TGTGCCAGTAGTATCTTATCTTGGGGGAGCTCCTACAATGAGCAGTTCTTC.

The V call is TRBV2, the J call TRBJ1-2, with a tentative D call TRBD1 (5 bases). The CDR3 consists of 17 residues. Trimming stripped 2 bases from V and 1 base from J, with 17 bases between. Per germline, CDR1 SNHLY and CDR2 FYNNEI. The DNA for the CDR3 is TGTGCCAGCAGTGAACCGCGTAGTTGGGGGTATAACTATGGCTACACCTTC. It codes for CASSEPRSWGYNYGYTF.

This chain connects TRBV13 to TRBJ2-7; 10 bases fit TRBD2. Germline-derived CDR1 and CDR2 are PRHDT and FYEKMQ (reference sequence). This CDR3 is built from 16 residues. V was clipped by 4 bases and J by 2 bases; unmatched bases: 8. The CDR3 region is CASSSFGLAATYEQYF. DNA of the CDR3: TGTGCCAGCAGCTCTTTTGGACTAGCGGCTACCTACGAGCAGTACTTC.

The gene calls are TRBV13 and TRBJ2-5; D tentatively fits TRBD1 or TRBD2 (5 bases each). V lost 3 bases and J 6 bases, leaving 11 bases between the germline ends. Germline-derived CDR1 and CDR2 are PRHDT and FYEKMQ (reference sequence). This CDR3 is built from 13 residues. The CDR3 nucleotides are TGTGCCAGCAGCTTGGGGGAGTTAAAGACCCAGTACTTC. Encoded protein: CASSLGELKTQYF.

The chain combines TRBV6-4 with TRBJ1-2; D might be TRBD1 (5 bases). V lost 3 bases and J lost 6, with 17 bases in between. The CDR3 spans 15 residues. The germline V gene has CDR1 MRHNA and CDR2 SNTAGT. The CDR3 region has the DNA TGTGCCAGCAGTGAGTCCGGGAGACGAGGGGATGGCTACACCTTC. Its translation is CASSESGRRGDGYTF.

This clone was seen a single time. The chain carries TRBV7-2 and TRBJ2-3; TRBD2 might be the D (6 bases). Germline V gene sequence: CDR1 SGHTA, CDR2 FQGNSA. The CDR3 is 14 amino acids. V lost 4 bases to trimming and J lost 11 bases, with 19 bases between them. The chain's CDR3 is CASSSPEAGRMQYF. The CDR3 DNA reads TGTGCCAGCAGCTCCCCGGAGGCAGGGAGGATGCAGTATTTT.

V and J are TRBV3-1 (or the pseudogene TRBV3-2) and TRBJ1-6, with D hard to call. V was trimmed by 5 bases and J by 0 bases, leaving 14 bases between them. This CDR3 is built from 17 residues. Germline values: CDR1 LGHDT, CDR2 YNNKEL (reference sequence). The DNA for the CDR3 is TGTGCCAGCAGCAGCCAGGCTTTACCCTCCTATAATTCACCCCTCCACTTT. It yields the protein CASSSQALPSYNSPLHF.

The CDR3 DNA sequence: TGTGCCAGCAGCGAGGACAGGGGATCATACAATGAGCAGTTCTTC. Translation: CASSEDRGSYNEQFF. This chain connects TRBV11-3 to TRBJ2-1; 9 bases match TRBD1. Germline V gene data show CDR1 as SGHNT and CDR2 as YENEEA. This CDR3 region has 15 residues. Germline trimming cut 5 bases from V and 4 bases from J; bases unmatched to any gene: 6.

V usage is TRBV7-9 and J usage is TRBJ2-1; possibly TRBD2 for D (5 bases). V was clipped by 3 bases and J by 0 bases, with 15 bases between them. Per germline, CDR1 SEHNR and CDR2 FQNEAQ (reference sequence). The CDR3 sequence is 17 residues long. CDR3 coding DNA: TGTGCCAGCAGCTTCGGGGTTGGCGGTCGCTCCTACAATGAGCAGTTCTTC. Translated: CASSFGVGGRSYNEQFF. Using reference TRBV7-9 and TRBJ2-1 for the parts outside the CDR3, the full variable domain is DTGVSQNPRHKITKRGQNVTFRCDPISEHNRLYWYRQTLGQGPEFLTYFQNEAQLEKSRLLSDRFSAERPKGSFSTLEIQRTEQGDSAMYLCASSFGVGGRSYNEQFFGPGTRLTVL.